Presented here are 32 T cell receptor beta chains from one specimen sequenced in a study of cytomegalovirus exposure and HLA in healthy donors. PCR employed 60 Vbeta and 13 Jbeta primers. The data were produced by immunoSEQ multiplex PCR, yet TCRdb's version contains in-frame clones alone and is incomplete. The table shows 110,000 or so clones, with over 70% occurring only once. The sample consisted of PBMCs. Every receptor here comes from a woman in her 50s in good health and CMV-seropositive.

The count of this clone is one. The chain is built from TRBV19 and TRBJ1-2; 9 bases fit TRBD1. The germline gives CDR1 LNHDA, CDR2 SQIVND (reference sequence). The ends lost 6 bases at V and 8 bases at J; junction bases unmatched: 19. The CDR3 sequence is 17 residues long. CDR3 region: CASSKQPPGQGSRGYTF. The DNA of the CDR3 is TGTGCCAGTAGCAAGCAACCTCCGGGACAGGGATCCAGGGGCTACACCTTC.

The chain uses TRBV5-1 and TRBJ1-1; 8 bases map to TRBD1. CDR1 and CDR2 (germline): SGHRS, YFSETQ. The CDR3 has 15 residues. Unmatched junction bases numbered 4, after V lost 0 bases and J lost 3 bases. In DNA, the CDR3 is TGCGCCAGCAGCTTGGCAGGGGGCTGGGACACTGAAGCTTTCTTT. Its protein is CASSLAGGWDTEAFF. The full variable domain, completed using reference TRBV5-1 and TRBJ1-1, is KAGVTQTPRYLIKTRGQQVTLSCSPISGHRSVSWYQQTPGQGLQFLFEYFSETQRNKGNFPGRFSGRQFSNSRSEMNVSTLELGDSALYLCASSLAGGWDTEAFFGQGTRLTVV.

The chain links TRBV28 to TRBJ2-6; D gene ambiguous. Trimming removed 4 bases from V and 0 bases from J, with 4 bases in between. Germline CDR1 is MDHEN and CDR2 is SYDVKM. The CDR3 contains 14 residues. The chain's CDR3 is CASSSYSGANVLTF. As DNA, the CDR3 is TGTGCCAGCAGTTCGTACTCTGGGGCCAACGTCCTGACTTTC.

This clone showed up just a few times. The chain combines TRBV6-5 with TRBJ2-2; the D gene is possibly TRBD1 (5 bases). Germline V gives CDR1 MNHEY, CDR2 SVGAGI. The CDR3 length is 13 residues. Trimming stripped 8 bases from V and 1 base from J, with 8 bases between. For the CDR3, the DNA is TGTGCCAGCCATGGACAGAACACCGGGGAGCTGTTTTTT. Residues: CASHGQNTGELFF.

This chain uses TRBV27 with TRBJ2-6; D uncertain. Germline CDR1 and CDR2: MNHEY and SMNVEV (reference sequence). V was cut by 6 bases and J by 0 bases, with 6 bases left in between. CDR3 length: 14 residues. DNA of the CDR3: TGTGCCAGCAGGCAGGACTCTGGGGCCAACGTCCTGACTTTC. Its protein product is CASRQDSGANVLTF.

This sequence joins TRBV18 and TRBJ1-5; 7 bases match TRBD1. The CDR3 loop spans 16 amino acids. Germline-derived CDR1 and CDR2 are KGHSH and LQKENI. J was trimmed by 5 bases and V by 3 bases; bases with no gene match: 10. CDR3 residues: CASSPEQTGSDQPQHF. DNA of the CDR3: TGTGCCAGCTCACCTGAACAGACAGGGAGCGATCAGCCCCAGCATTTT.

This clone was recorded only once. The J gene is TRBJ1-5, the V gene TRBV16, with D hard to call. The germline V gene has CDR1 KGHSY and CDR2 FQNENV. Trimming pared 0 bases from V and 9 bases from J, leaving 12 bases between. The length of the CDR3 is 14 residues. The DNA for the CDR3 is TGTGCCAGCAGCCAATCGACGGCCAGCGGGCCCCAGCATTTT. It is translated as CASSQSTASGPQHF.

This chain joins TRBV29-1 and TRBJ1-1; D gene ambiguous. CDR3 length: 12 residues. V was clipped by 4 bases and J by 5 bases, with 11 bases between them. Germline CDR1 reads SQVTM; CDR2 reads ANQGSEA. CDR3 sequence reads: CSVGKDSTEAFF. DNA of the CDR3: TGCAGCGTTGGTAAAGACTCAACTGAAGCTTTCTTT.

The chain uses TRBV28 and TRBJ1-2, with 7 bases fitting TRBD1. The CDR3 totals 12 residues. Germline CDR1 and CDR2: MDHEN and SYDVKM. The ends lost 6 bases at V and 8 bases at J; junction bases unmatched: 6. The CDR3 sequence is CASRRDSGGYTF. In DNA, the CDR3 is TGTGCCAGCAGGAGGGACAGTGGAGGCTACACCTTC.

This sequence joins TRBV6-6 and TRBJ1-3; D unresolved. Germline V gene lookup returns CDR1 MNHNY and CDR2 SVGAGI (reference sequence). The ends were cut back, 6 bases at V and 3 bases at J, with 9 bases in the middle. This CDR3 has 13 amino acids. This CDR3 is CASSPGLGNTIYF. The CDR3, as DNA: TGTGCCAGCAGCCCGGGTCTTGGAAACACCATATATTTT.

The CDR3 nucleotides are TGTGCCAGCAGTCCCAGGGGTTATGAGCAGTTCTTC. Its protein product is CASSPRGYEQFF. The chain joins TRBV2 to TRBJ2-1, with D tentatively TRBD1 (6 bases). V was shortened by 5 bases and J by 8 bases, with 10 bases between the two germline ends. Germline-derived CDR1 and CDR2 are SNHLY and FYNNEI. CDR3 length: 12 amino acids.

CDR3 nucleotide sequence: TGCGCCAGCAGCCAAGAAGCCCGTAGCAATCAGCCCCAGCATTTT. This sequence encodes CASSQEARSNQPQHF. This chain uses TRBV4-1 with TRBJ1-5; D is undetermined. The CDR3 is 15 residues long. Germline-derived CDR1 and CDR2 are MGHRA and YSYEKL. V shed 0 bases and J shed 0 bases, with 6 bases lying between them.

The genes are TRBV2 and TRBJ1-5; 7 bases line up with TRBD1. The trim removed 6 bases at V and 0 bases at J, leaving 5 bases unmatched. The CDR3 has 15 residues. Per germline, CDR1 SNHLY and CDR2 FYNNEI. CDR3 nucleotide sequence: TGTGCCAGCAGGATCACAGGGGATAGCAATCAGCCCCAGCATTTT. The encoded protein is CASRITGDSNQPQHF.

The chain employs TRBV2 and TRBJ2-5; 7 bases map to TRBD1. CDR1 and CDR2 from the germline V gene are SNHLY and FYNNEI. There are 15 residues in the CDR3. The V gene end was trimmed by 8 bases and the J gene end by 4 bases; junction bases not matched to a gene: 13. For the CDR3, the DNA is TGTGCCAGCGGTCTAGACAGGGAACTAAGAGAGACCCAGTACTTC. It is translated as CASGLDRELRETQYF.

The chain is built from TRBV18 and TRBJ2-5; 10 bases agree with TRBD1. The CDR3 runs 15 residues. Germline values: CDR1 KGHSH, CDR2 LQKENI. Trimming took 3 bases from V and 1 from J; bases not matched to a gene: 2. CDR3 DNA: TGTGCCAGCTCACCCGACAGGGGGCTCCAAGAGACCCAGTACTTC. This encodes CASSPDRGLQETQYF.

The chain combines TRBV27 with TRBJ2-3, with 12 bases identical to TRBD2. The CDR3 extends over 15 amino acids. The germline V gene has CDR1 MNHEY and CDR2 SMNVEV (reference sequence). V lost 10 bases to trimming and J lost 5 bases; unmatched junction nucleotides: 10. The CDR3 spells CATGRLAGAKDTQYF. DNA of the CDR3: TGTGCCACCGGGCGACTAGCGGGGGCAAAAGATACGCAGTATTTT.

This sequence joins TRBV7-2 and TRBJ2-7; TRBD2 aligns across 7 bases. From germline, CDR1 is SGHTA and CDR2 FQGNSA. V was clipped by 8 bases and J by 4 bases; unmatched bases: 8. This CDR3 region has 13 residues. The CDR3 sequence: CASGGWEGYEQYF. The CDR3, as DNA: TGTGCCAGCGGGGGGTGGGAGGGGTACGAGCAGTACTTC. Full variable domain (outside the CDR3, taken from reference TRBV7-2 and TRBJ2-7): GAGVSQSPSNKVTEKGKDVELRCDPISGHTALYWYRQSLGQGLEFLIYFQGNSAPDKSGLPSDRFSAERTGGSVSTLTIQRTQQEDSAVYLCASGGWEGYEQYFGPGTRLTVT.

This chain uses TRBV27 with TRBJ2-1; 7 bases match TRBD1. The CDR3 runs to 16 residues. CDR1 MNHEY and CDR2 SMNVEV come from the germline V gene (reference sequence). With V trimmed by 3 bases and J by 1 base, 6 bases remained unmatched. The CDR3 sequence: CASSFNRGMSYNEQFF. The DNA for the CDR3 is TGTGCCAGCAGTTTCAACAGGGGAATGTCCTACAATGAGCAGTTCTTC.

J is TRBJ2-5 and V is TRBV4-3, with 11 bases lining up with TRBD2. CDR1 LGHNA and CDR2 YSLEER come from the germline V gene. The CDR3 spans 16 residues. The V and J ends lost 4 bases and 2 bases, in that order; junction bases with no gene match: 6. CDR3 nucleotides: TGCGCCAGCAGCCGCTTGACTAGCGGGACACAAGAGACCCAGTACTTC. Protein sequence: CASSRLTSGTQETQYF.

V and J are TRBV7-8 and TRBJ1-1; no clear D. This CDR3 has 15 amino acids. Per the germline V gene, CDR1 is SGHVS and CDR2 is FQNEAQ. The V and J ends lost 1 base and 10 bases respectively, with 19 bases between them. CDR3 nucleotide sequence: TGTGCCAGCAGCTTAGTTCTCTCGGCCCCCGAGGCAGCTTTCTTT. It codes for CASSLVLSAPEAAFF.

This clone was recorded once. The genes are TRBV28 and TRBJ2-7; TRBD2 aligns across 9 bases. Trimming at V came to 9 bases and at J to 0 bases, leaving 6 bases not matched to a gene. The CDR3 extends over 14 amino acids. Per the germline V gene, CDR1 is MDHEN and CDR2 is SYDVKM. As DNA, the CDR3 is TGTGCCAGTAACCTAGCGGGAAGCTCCTACGAGCAGTACTTC. This translates into CASNLAGSSYEQYF.

The chain carries TRBV30 and TRBJ1-5, with TRBD1 matching over 8 bases. CDR3 length: 17 residues. The trim removed 1 base at V and 0 bases at J, leaving 8 bases unmatched. The germline V gene has CDR1 GTSNPN and CDR2 SVGIG (reference sequence). CDR3 in amino acids: CAWSAYRGDYSNQPQHF. CDR3 DNA: TGTGCCTGGAGTGCCTACAGGGGGGATTATAGCAATCAGCCCCAGCATTTT. Drawing the rest from reference TRBV30 and TRBJ1-5, the complete variable domain is SQTIHQWPATLVQPVGSPLSLECTVEGTSNPNLYWYRQAAGRGLQLLFYSVGIGQISSEVPQNLSASRPQDRQFILSSKKLLLSDSGFYLCAWSAYRGDYSNQPQHFGDGTRLSIL.

V and J are TRBV19 and TRBJ2-2, with D possibly matching TRBD1 (5 bases). The V end was cut by 2 bases, the J end by 1 base, with 8 bases between. The CDR3 contains 15 residues. The germline V gene encodes CDR1 LNHDA and CDR2 SQIVND (reference sequence). The CDR3 DNA sequence: TGTGCCAGTAGTATACAGGGATGGAACACCGGGGAGCTGTTTTTT. Translated: CASSIQGWNTGELFF.

The chain combines TRBV29-1 with TRBJ1-2; 7 bases are a match to TRBD1. The V segment lost 0 bases and the J segment 4 bases; nucleotides outside the gene matches: 5. Germline V CDR1 and CDR2: SQVTM, ANQGSEA. The CDR3 is made up of 14 amino acids. CDR3 sequence (DNA): TGCAGCGTTGAAGATGCCAGGGGGATCTATGGCTACACCTTC. It encodes CSVEDARGIYGYTF.

CDR3 residues: CASSPPTSGANEQFF. CDR3 nucleotides: TGTGCCAGCTCACCACCGACTAGCGGGGCCAATGAGCAGTTCTTC. This chain links TRBV18 with TRBJ2-1, with 11 bases that match TRBD2. CDR3 length equals 15 residues. V lost 0 bases, J lost 6 bases, and 1 base stayed unmatched. From germline, CDR1 is KGHSH and CDR2 LQKENI. Full variable domain (remainder filled in from reference TRBV18 and TRBJ2-1): NAGVMQNPRHLVRRRGQEARLRCSPMKGHSHVYWYRQLPEEGLKFMVYLQKENIIDESGMPKERFSAEFPKEGPSILRIQQVVRGDSAAYFCASSPPTSGANEQFFGPGTRLTVL.

The genes are TRBV5-1 and TRBJ1-3; D is unclear. The CDR3 has 14 residues. The germline V gene has CDR1 SGHRS and CDR2 YFSETQ. V was pared by 6 bases and J by 1 base, with 11 bases between. The CDR3 spells CASTIGGSGNTIYF. The CDR3 DNA reads TGCGCCAGCACCATAGGAGGGTCTGGAAACACCATATATTTT.

The gene calls are TRBV7-3 and TRBJ2-6, with D perhaps matching TRBD1 (5 bases). CDR3 size: 14 residues. Germline V CDR1 and CDR2: SGHTA, FQGTGA. Trimming took 4 bases from V and 4 from J, leaving 8 bases between them. Written as DNA, the CDR3 is TGTGCCAGCAGCTCCCAGGGAGGGGCCAACGTCCTGACTTTC. It yields the protein CASSSQGGANVLTF. Supplemented by reference TRBV7-3 and TRBJ2-6, the full variable domain reads GAGVSQTPSNKVTEKGKYVELRCDPISGHTALYWYRQSLGQGPEFLIYFQGTGAADDSGLPNDRFFAVRPEGSVSTLKIQRTERGDSAVYLCASSSQGGANVLTFGAGSRLTVL.

The CDR3 region is CASLSGGGMTGELFF. DNA of the CDR3: TGCGCCAGCTTGTCCGGGGGGGGAATGACCGGGGAGCTGTTTTTT. V is TRBV5-1 and J is TRBJ2-2, with 8 bases fitting TRBD2. The CDR3 consists of 15 residues. V lost 7 bases and J lost 5; bases outside the gene matches: 10. The germline gives CDR1 SGHRS, CDR2 YFSETQ. Combining the CDR3 with reference TRBV5-1 and TRBJ2-2 gives the whole variable domain KAGVTQTPRYLIKTRGQQVTLSCSPISGHRSVSWYQQTPGQGLQFLFEYFSETQRNKGNFPGRFSGRQFSNSRSEMNVSTLELGDSALYLCASLSGGGMTGELFFGEGSRLTVL.

The chain employs TRBV7-9 and TRBJ2-3; 7 nucleotides match TRBD2. The CDR3 length is 14 residues. The germline V gene has CDR1 SEHNR and CDR2 FQNEAQ (reference sequence). Trimming at V came to 10 bases and at J to 2 bases, leaving 9 bases not matched to a gene. The CDR3: CATQRGTVTDTQYF. The CDR3 nucleotides are TGTGCCACCCAGCGGGGAACGGTCACAGATACGCAGTATTTT.

The chain is built from TRBV19 and TRBJ1-1, with 10 bases that match TRBD1. CDR1 and CDR2 from the germline V gene are LNHDA and SQIVND (reference sequence). The J segment lost 3 bases and the V segment lost 5 bases, leaving 21 bases of the junction unmatched. The CDR3 has 20 residues. The CDR3 nucleotides are TGTGCCAGTAGTGCCCATAGGCGGGGACAGGGGATTCGAGGGGACACTGAAGCTTTCTTT. Translating it yields CASSAHRRGQGIRGDTEAFF. The full variable domain, its missing parts supplied by reference TRBV19 and TRBJ1-1, is DGGITQSPKYLFRKEGQNVTLSCEQNLNHDAMYWYRQDPGQGLRLIYYSQIVNDFQKGDIAEGYSVSREKKESFPLTVTSAQKNPTAFYLCASSAHRRGQGIRGDTEAFFGQGTRLTVV.

The chain couples TRBV5-1 to TRBJ1-3; maybe TRBD1 (5 bases). The CDR3 has 15 amino acids. V dropped 0 bases and J dropped 2 bases, with 9 bases sitting between them. The V gene's germline CDR1 is SGHRS and CDR2 YFSETQ. The CDR3 is CASSLAGGAGNTIYF. The CDR3 DNA sequence: TGCGCCAGCAGCTTGGCGGGAGGGGCTGGAAACACCATATATTTT.

This clone was observed a handful of times. In DNA form, the CDR3 reads TGTGCCAGCAGCCATTCTAAGACAGGGACCACCGGGGAGCTGTTTTTT. Translation: CASSHSKTGTTGELFF. The chain carries TRBV7-9 and TRBJ2-2, with 7 bases fitting TRBD1. V shed 5 bases, J shed 4 bases, and the junction held 10 bases outside the gene matches. Germline CDR1 SEHNR, CDR2 FQNEAQ (reference sequence). The CDR3 covers 16 residues.